This entry describes one T cell receptor (beta chain). These data come from a study of cytomegalovirus exposure and HLA in healthy donors. Both 60 Vbeta primers and 13 Jbeta primers went into the PCR. Profiled with immunoSEQ multiplex PCR; TCRdb holds only in-frame clones, not every one. Its table lists more than 100,000 clones. Input material: PBMCs. This TCR was recovered from a man aged 40-49 years in good health and CMV-seronegative.

This chain's CDR3 is CASSLTGVSYEQYF. CDR3 nucleotides: TGTGCCAGCAGCTTAACAGGTGTCTCCTACGAGCAGTACTTC. The rearrangement links TRBV7-6 to TRBJ2-7; tentative D call: TRBD1 (5 bases). Trimming shortened V by 2 bases and J by 0 bases, and 8 bases separated the two germline ends. The CDR3 consists of 14 residues. Germline CDR1 is SGHVS and CDR2 is FNYEAQ.